The next 21 T cell receptor beta chains were all read from a single sample in a study of shared clonotypes between healthy human individuals. Measured with immunoSEQ multiplex PCR; TCRdb has only the in-frame clones, and not every one. This table has about 92,000 clones, roughly 50% appearing once. Source material: PBMCs. The source of these receptors is a woman aged 35 to 49 in good health. Some clones in this sample may be carry-over from other donors' samples.

This clone has a count of ten or more. The rearrangement joins TRBV4-1 to TRBJ2-7; the match to TRBD2 covers 7 bases. After removal of 3 bases from V and 4 bases from J, the junction contained 12 bases not matched to a gene. The CDR3 has 16 amino acids. The V gene's germline CDR1 is MGHRA and CDR2 YSYEKL. The CDR3 reads CASSHQGLAVSYEQYF. CDR3 coding DNA: TGCGCCAGCAGCCACCAAGGTCTAGCGGTATCTTACGAGCAGTACTTC.

The rearrangement uses TRBV4-1 and TRBJ2-7; D is unresolved. The CDR3 runs to 14 residues. Per the germline V gene, CDR1 is MGHRA and CDR2 is YSYEKL. The V and J ends lost 2 bases and 2 bases respectively, with 10 bases between them. The CDR3 nucleotides are TGCGCCAGCAGCCAACAACGAGGCCCCTACGAGCAGTACTTC. This translates into CASSQQRGPYEQYF.

This clone occurred a few times. This chain's CDR3 is CASTPGRANTGELFF. CDR3 nucleotide sequence: TGTGCCAGCACCCCAGGGAGGGCGAACACCGGGGAGCTGTTTTTT. V and J are TRBV7-2 and TRBJ2-2, with TRBD2 identical over 7 bases. V dropped 7 bases and J dropped 0; count of bases not matched to a gene: 5. The CDR3 has 15 residues. CDR1 SGHTA and CDR2 FQGNSA come from the germline V gene.

J is TRBJ1-5 and V is TRBV5-6; D is undetermined. The germline CDR1 and CDR2 sequences are SGHDT and YYEEEE. The CDR3 totals 15 residues. The V and J ends lost 0 bases and 4 bases respectively, with 11 bases between them. CDR3 nucleotides: TGTGCCAGCAGCTTGGGTCAGACGCTGAATCAGCCCCAGCATTTT. Translating it yields CASSLGQTLNQPQHF.

This sequence joins TRBV7-8 and TRBJ2-5; D remains unclear. The CDR3 has 12 amino acids. The germline V gene has CDR1 SGHVS and CDR2 FQNEAQ. Trimming pared 6 bases from V and 5 bases from J, leaving 10 bases between. The CDR3 nucleotides read TGTGCCAGCAGTCACACTACGGAGACCCAGTACTTC. It codes for CASSHTTETQYF.

J is TRBJ1-5 and V is TRBV29-1; D gene unclear. The V gene lost 4 bases and the J gene lost 6 bases, with 13 bases spanning the gap. This CDR3 spans 13 amino acids. Looked up from germline, CDR1 is SQVTM and CDR2 is ANQGSEA. The chain's CDR3 is CSVVGLTGQPQHF. DNA of the CDR3: TGCAGCGTTGTAGGACTTACGGGTCAGCCCCAGCATTTT.

This clone came up a few times. The chain carries TRBV18 and TRBJ2-2; a possible D gene is TRBD1 (5 bases). The germline V and J ends were trimmed by 4 bases and 5 bases, with 20 bases remaining between them. Germline V CDR1 and CDR2: KGHSH, LQKENI. This CDR3 region has 17 residues. CDR3 amino acids: CASSLTQNIQATGELFF. The CDR3 DNA follows: TGTGCCAGCTCACTCACCCAAAACATACAGGCAACCGGGGAGCTGTTTTTT.

To note about this clone: Given a far larger clone just one base away, this is likely a sequencing read error. The chain joins TRBV7-2 to TRBJ2-2; TRBD2 agrees at 13 bases. This CDR3 comprises 17 residues. CDR1 SGHTA and CDR2 FQGNSA come from the germline V gene. CDR3 sequence: CASSLPGLAGNTGELSF. The CDR3 DNA reads TGTGCCAGCAGCTTACCGGGACTAGCGGGAAACACCGGGGAGCTGTCTTTT.

This chain joins TRBV7-9 and TRBJ2-6; D not resolved. Germline V gene sequence: CDR1 SEHNR, CDR2 FQNEAQ (reference sequence). V was pared by 2 bases and J by 4 bases, with 15 bases between. The CDR3 runs 17 residues. The CDR3 bases are TGTGCCAGCAGCTTAATGGGGTCCCCGTGGGGGGCCAACGTCCTGACTTTC. Its protein product is CASSLMGSPWGANVLTF.

This clone was recorded many times. CDR3 coding DNA: TGTGCCAGCAGCTTGGACGGGGAAGCCTACAATGAGCAGTTCTTC. It translates to CASSLDGEAYNEQFF. This chain uses TRBV5-4 with TRBJ2-1; a possible D gene is TRBD2 (5 bases). This CDR3 contains 15 residues. Trimming took off 0 bases at V and 2 bases at J, with 9 bases between the two ends. Germline CDR1 SGHNT, CDR2 YYREEE (reference sequence).

There are many counts of this clone. The CDR3 DNA is TGTGCCAGCAGCCTCCGACCGACAGCCACCCAGTACTTC. The encoded protein is CASSLRPTATQYF. This chain joins TRBV28 and TRBJ2-5; a weak D match, TRBD1 (5 bases). CDR1 is MDHEN, CDR2 SYDVKM, per germline. The CDR3 has 13 residues. Trimming removed 6 bases at V and 8 bases at J, with 16 bases between.

The V call is TRBV10-3, the J call TRBJ2-1, with unresolved D. The CDR3 contains 15 residues. CDR1 and CDR2 from the germline V gene are ENHRY and SYGVKD. The V end lost 6 bases, the J end lost 0 bases, and 12 bases lay between the germline ends. In DNA, the CDR3 is TGTGCCATCAGAGCGCACACAACCTCCTACAATGAGCAGTTCTTC. Amino acid sequence: CAIRAHTTSYNEQFF.

As concerns this clone: One base away lies a much larger clone, so this may be a sequencing read error. In DNA form, the CDR3 reads TGCGGCGTTGTTGAGGGGGCGGGTGGAGATACGCAGTATTTT. Protein product: CGVVEGAGGDTQYF. The chain links TRBV29-1 to TRBJ2-3; 7 nucleotides match TRBD1. The V gene's germline CDR1 is SQVTM and CDR2 ANQGSEA. This CDR3 has 14 residues.

The chain recombines TRBV7-2 with TRBJ1-5; a possible D gene is TRBD1 (5 bases). CDR3 length equals 16 residues. Germline V gene sequence: CDR1 SGHTA, CDR2 FQGNSA. The V gene lost 1 base and the J gene lost 1 base, with 11 bases spanning the gap. The CDR3 DNA is TGTGCCAGCAGCTTAGGGCAGGGCCCCAGCAATCAGCCCCAGCATTTT. This codes for CASSLGQGPSNQPQHF. Drawing the rest from reference TRBV7-2 and TRBJ1-5, the complete variable domain is GAGVSQSPSNKVTEKGKDVELRCDPISGHTALYWYRQSLGQGLEFLIYFQGNSAPDKSGLPSDRFSAERTGGSVSTLTIQRTQQEDSAVYLCASSLGQGPSNQPQHFGDGTRLSIL.

Points on this clone: This likely reflects a read error, since a far larger clone is one base away. The rearrangement joins TRBV28 to TRBJ2-5; D may be TRBD1 or TRBD2 (5 bases each). This CDR3 is 15 amino acids long. Per the germline V gene, CDR1 is MDHEN and CDR2 is SYDVKM. CDR3 loop: CASSLGRDGQGTQYF. CDR3 coding DNA: TGTGCCAGCAGTTTGGGCAGGGACGGCCAAGGGACCCAGTACTTC.

This clone was seen a single time. The chain combines TRBV30 with TRBJ2-5; 8 bases line up with TRBD2. This CDR3 is built from 15 residues. V shed 3 bases and J 5 bases; nucleotides not matched to a gene: 11. Germline values: CDR1 GTSNPN, CDR2 SVGIG (reference sequence). The chain's CDR3 is CAWSKAGVGGETQYF. CDR3 DNA sequence: TGTGCCTGGAGCAAAGCGGGAGTTGGTGGGGAGACCCAGTACTTC.

The chain links TRBV7-9 to TRBJ1-2; no firm D call. Trimming cost V 1 base and J 4 bases, with 10 bases left between them. CDR3 length equals 14 residues. Germline V lookup: CDR1 SEHNR, CDR2 FQNEAQ (reference sequence). This chain's CDR3 is CASSLDVVGYGYTF. DNA of the CDR3: TGTGCCAGCAGCTTAGACGTGGTTGGCTATGGCTACACCTTC.

The sample holds many counts of this clone. This rearrangement joins TRBV5-1 to TRBJ2-5; TRBD1 might be the D (7 bases). V lost 0 bases and J 9 bases, leaving 15 bases between the germline ends. Germline lookup yields CDR1 SGHRS and CDR2 YFSETQ. CDR3 length: 14 residues. In nucleotides, the CDR3 is TGCGCCAGCAGCTTGGGACAGGGCCCGGGGGCCCAGTACTTC. As protein: CASSLGQGPGAQYF.

This clone was counted a single time. The chain has TRBV5-1 and TRBJ2-6; tentatively, D is TRBD2 (6 bases). In germline, CDR1 is SGHRS, CDR2 YFSETQ. The CDR3 consists of 16 residues. Trimming took off 3 bases at V and 0 bases at J, with 10 bases between the two ends. The DNA of the CDR3 is TGCGCCAGCAGCTCGGGGGATCTCTCTGGGGCCAACGTCCTGACTTTC. Protein: CASSSGDLSGANVLTF.

The CDR3 sequence: CASSDLGNTEAFF. The CDR3 coding sequence is TGTGCCAGCAGTGACCTGGGAAATACTGAAGCTTTCTTT. The chain carries TRBV2 and TRBJ1-1; no firm D call. The CDR3 spans 13 residues. CDR1 and CDR2 (germline): SNHLY, FYNNEI. V was pared by 3 bases and J by 5 bases, with 10 bases between.

This clone has at least ten counts. At one boundary the junction diverges from the germline segment, which might be a read error. The chain uses TRBV4-1 and TRBJ2-7; TRBD1 aligns across 8 bases. This CDR3 spans 15 amino acids. Germline V lookup: CDR1 MGHRA, CDR2 YSYEKL. CDR3 DNA sequence: TGCGCCAGCAGCAAAGAAGGGACAGGTCTCGACGAGCAGTACTTC. It encodes CASSKEGTGLDEQYF.